Listed below are T cell receptor beta chains from one sample, sequenced in a study of blood T cell repertoires in COVID-19. Some clones are missing from TCRdb's copy, which holds only in-frame ones; the method was immunoSEQ multiplex PCR. This repertoire shows approximately 80,000 clones, over 70% found once; its top ten account for about 15%. The sample comprised peripheral blood. These receptors came from a human donor in a cohort sampled during active COVID-19. CDR3s include the opening cysteine and the closing phenylalanine or tryptophan. A D gene is named only where the DNA matches it firmly. Where a row states a size, it is once, few, many or the class of an expanded clone; other rows omit it.

V gene,CDR3 length,clone size,D gene,J gene,CDR3 DNA,CDR3 protein
TRBV28,14,.,TRBD2,TRBJ2-5,TGTGCCAGCACCAGCGGGGGGATTCAAGAGACCCAGTACTTC,CASTSGGIQETQYF
TRBV5-1,15,.,.,TRBJ2-3,TGCGCCAGCAGGGGAAGCGGCGTACCCACAGATACGCAGTATTTT,CASRGSGVPTDTQYF
TRBV28,11,.,.,TRBJ2-7,TGTGCCAGCAGTTTGACGGGAGAGCAGTACTTC,CASSLTGEQYF
TRBV9,15,many,.,TRBJ2-7,TGTGCCAGCAGCACCCAGACAGGATTTGGGTACGAGCAGTACTTC,CASSTQTGFGYEQYF
TRBV11-3,16,few,TRBD1,TRBJ1-2,TGTGCCAGCAGCCCCCGTGAGGGACAGCCGTACTATGGCTACACCTTC,CASSPREGQPYYGYTF
TRBV5-4,14,few,TRBD1,TRBJ2-3,TGTGCCAGCAGCTTACAGGGGGCCACAGATACGCAGTATTTT,CASSLQGATDTQYF
TRBV28,15,.,TRBD1,TRBJ2-7,TGTGCCAGCAGCCCGACAGGGGGCGCCCTCTACGAGCAGTACTTC,CASSPTGGALYEQYF
TRBV29-1,11,.,.,TRBJ2-2,TGCAGCGCCTGGGTGGGAGTAGAGCTGTTTTTT,CSAWVGVELFF
TRBV28,14,.,TRBD1,TRBJ1-6,TGTGCCAGCAGTTGGACAGGGTGGAATTCACCCCTCCACTTT,CASSWTGWNSPLHF
TRBV24-1,15,.,TRBD1,TRBJ2-3,TGTGCCACCAGAAGGACAGGTCTACAGGGAGATACGCAGTATTTT,CATRRTGLQGDTQYF
TRBV6-1,16,medium-sized,.,TRBJ1-5,TGTGCCAGCAGTGTCCGCCAGGGCGAACTCAATCAGCCCCAGCATTTT,CASSVRQGELNQPQHF
TRBV29-1,11,.,.,TRBJ2-2,TGCAGCGCCCTTCGCACCGGGGAGCTGTTTTTT,CSALRTGELFF
TRBV9,18,.,.,TRBJ2-1,TGTGCCAGCAGCGTATTTGGGGGGTCCACAAGCTCCTACAATGAGCAGTTCTTC,CASSVFGGSTSSYNEQFF
TRBV28,15,.,.,TRBJ2-1,TGTGCCAGCAGCTTGGAAGGGGCCGCGATAAATGAGCAGTTCTTC,CASSLEGAAINEQFF
TRBV6-2/TRBV6-3,17,.,TRBD2,TRBJ2-1,TGTGCCAGCAGTTCGATTGCTTGGACTAGCGGATACAATGAGCAGTTCTTC,CASSSIAWTSGYNEQFF
TRBV27,15,once,TRBD1,TRBJ2-3,TGTGCCAGCAGTGCCGCAGGGGGTAGCACAGATACGCAGTATTTT,CASSAAGGSTDTQYF
TRBV11-2,11,.,.,TRBJ1-1,TGTGCCAGCAGCTTTTTCTCTGAAGCTTTCTTT,CASSFFSEAFF
TRBV28,14,.,TRBD1,TRBJ1-5,TGTGCCAGCAGGACAGGGGGGAGAGGTCAGCCCCAGCATTTT,CASRTGGRGQPQHF
TRBV6-4,15,few,.,TRBJ2-3,TGTGCCAGCAGTGCCACTTTGACTAGCACAGATACGCAGTATTTT,CASSATLTSTDTQYF
TRBV7-2,13,.,.,TRBJ1-5,TGTGCCAGCAGCTTAGGGGTCCCAGGGCCCCAGCATTTT,CASSLGVPGPQHF
TRBV12-5,13,.,.,TRBJ2-1,TGTGCTAGTGGTTTCACGGGGGACAATGAGCAGTTCTTC,CASGFTGDNEQFF
TRBV9,14,.,TRBD1,TRBJ1-1,TGTGCCAGCAGCACCGGGACAGCGAACACTGAAGCTTTCTTT,CASSTGTANTEAFF
TRBV28,17,.,TRBD2,TRBJ2-3,TGTGCCAGCAGTTTTCCAGGACTAGCGGGAGTAACAGATACGCAGTATTTT,CASSFPGLAGVTDTQYF